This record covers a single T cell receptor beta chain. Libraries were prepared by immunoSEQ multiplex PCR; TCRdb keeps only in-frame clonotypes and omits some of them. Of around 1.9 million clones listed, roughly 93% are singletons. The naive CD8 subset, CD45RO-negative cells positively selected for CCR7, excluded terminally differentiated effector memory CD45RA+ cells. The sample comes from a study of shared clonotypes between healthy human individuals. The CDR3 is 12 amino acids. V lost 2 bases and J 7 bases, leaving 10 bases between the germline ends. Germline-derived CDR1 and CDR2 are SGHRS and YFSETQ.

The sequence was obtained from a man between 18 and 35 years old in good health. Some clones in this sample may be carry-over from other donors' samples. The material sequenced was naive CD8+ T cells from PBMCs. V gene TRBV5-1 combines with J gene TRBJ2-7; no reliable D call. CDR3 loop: CASSFGLSEQYF. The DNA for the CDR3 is TGCGCCAGCAGCTTCGGGCTCTCAGAGCAGTACTTC. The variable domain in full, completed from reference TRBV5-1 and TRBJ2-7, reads KAGVTQTPRYLIKTRGQQVTLSCSPISGHRSVSWYQQTPGQGLQFLFEYFSETQRNKGNFPGRFSGRQFSNSRSEMNVSTLELGDSALYLCASSFGLSEQYFGPGTRLTVT.